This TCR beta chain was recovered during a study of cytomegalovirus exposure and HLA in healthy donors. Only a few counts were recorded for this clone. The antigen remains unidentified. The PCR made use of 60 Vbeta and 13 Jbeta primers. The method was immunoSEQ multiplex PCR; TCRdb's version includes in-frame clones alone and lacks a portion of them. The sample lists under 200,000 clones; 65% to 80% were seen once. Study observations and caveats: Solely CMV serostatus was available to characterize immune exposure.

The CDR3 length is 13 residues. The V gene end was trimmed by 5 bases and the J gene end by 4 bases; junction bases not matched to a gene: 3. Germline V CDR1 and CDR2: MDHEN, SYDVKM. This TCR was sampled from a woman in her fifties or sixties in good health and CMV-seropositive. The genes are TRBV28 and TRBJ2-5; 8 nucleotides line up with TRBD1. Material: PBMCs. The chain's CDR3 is CASSLQGAETQYF. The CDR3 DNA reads TGTGCCAGCAGTCTCCAGGGGGCAGAGACCCAGTACTTC.